The 2 T cell receptor beta chains below come from one sample, sequenced in a study of response to subunit inactivated influenza vaccine. One entry per CDR3 protein results from TCRdb running MiXCR on the RT-PCR reads. Counted here are about 700,000 distinct CDR3 sequences, roughly 13% occurring once; the ten biggest clones make up 5.5% to 7%. The starting material was PBMCs from blood, obtained 14 days before vaccination. The source is a man aged 50-60 years who received an inactivated influenza vaccine.

The gene calls are TRBV3-1 and TRBJ2-7; D tentatively fits TRBD1 or TRBD2 (5 bases each). The ends were cut back, 5 bases at V and 7 bases at J, with 15 bases in the middle. There are 13 residues in the CDR3. Per the germline V gene, CDR1 is LGHDT and CDR2 is YNNKEL (reference sequence). The CDR3 nucleotides are TGTGCCAGCAGCGCTGGGACGGTAAGGGAGCAGTACTTC. The encoded protein is CASSAGTVREQYF.

There are many counts of this clonotype. The J gene is TRBJ1-5, the V gene TRBV7-2; D not resolved. Germline values: CDR1 SGHTA, CDR2 FQGNSA. This CDR3 has 14 residues. With 5 bases removed from V and 4 bases from J, the gap between germline ends came to 12 bases. The CDR3 sequence: CASSPNLGNQPQHF. CDR3 DNA: TGTGCCAGCAGCCCTAACCTAGGTAATCAGCCCCAGCATTTT.